This T cell receptor beta chain is from a study of blood T cells in healthy people across ages. Alongside a J-beta primer mix, a sample-barcoded 5' primer served in a second PCR lasting about 7 to 12 cycles. A single record per CDR3 protein comes from TCRdb applying MiXCR to the 5' RACE reads. The data hold hundreds of thousands of distinct CDR3 sequences, with around 48% observed a single time. The authors drew approximately 9 milliliters of peripheral blood from each donor. In each sample, at least 6.5 million PBMCs were isolated. Trimming took off 1 base at V and 7 bases at J, with 13 bases between the two ends. This CDR3 contains 14 residues. Germline V gene sequence: CDR1 LNHNV, CDR2 YYDKDF (reference sequence).

This clonotype was sampled from an older woman in good health. The sample consisted of blood. The chain recombines TRBV15 with TRBJ1-1; tentative D call: TRBD1 (6 bases). CDR3 amino acids: CATSRGGGVGEAFF. DNA for the CDR3: TGTGCCACCAGCAGAGGAGGGGGGGTCGGTGAAGCTTTCTTT.